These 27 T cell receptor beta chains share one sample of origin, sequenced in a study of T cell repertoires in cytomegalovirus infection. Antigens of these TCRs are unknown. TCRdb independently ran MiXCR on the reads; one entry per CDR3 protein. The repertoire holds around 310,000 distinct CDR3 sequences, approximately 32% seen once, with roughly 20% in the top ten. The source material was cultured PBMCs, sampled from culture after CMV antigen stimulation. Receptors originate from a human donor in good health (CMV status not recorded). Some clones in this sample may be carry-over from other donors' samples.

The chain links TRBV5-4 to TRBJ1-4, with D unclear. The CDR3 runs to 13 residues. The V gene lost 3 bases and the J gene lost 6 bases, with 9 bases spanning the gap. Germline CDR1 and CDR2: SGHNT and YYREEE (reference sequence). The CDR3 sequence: CASSWGRDEKLFF. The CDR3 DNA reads TGTGCCAGCAGCTGGGGTCGGGATGAAAAACTGTTTTTT.

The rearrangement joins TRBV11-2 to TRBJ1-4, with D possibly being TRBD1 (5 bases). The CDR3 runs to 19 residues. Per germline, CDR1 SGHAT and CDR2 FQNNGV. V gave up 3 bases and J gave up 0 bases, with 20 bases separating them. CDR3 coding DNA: TGTGCCAGCAGCTTGGGGGAAGAGGGTGACTACGCAACTAATGAAAAACTGTTTTTT. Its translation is CASSLGEEGDYATNEKLFF.

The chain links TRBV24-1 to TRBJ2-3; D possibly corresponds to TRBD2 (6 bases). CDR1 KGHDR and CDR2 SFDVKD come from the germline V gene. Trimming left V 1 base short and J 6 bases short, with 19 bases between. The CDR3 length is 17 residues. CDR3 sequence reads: CATSDFKRAGSMDTQYF. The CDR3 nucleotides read TGTGCCACCAGTGATTTCAAGCGCGCGGGATCCATGGATACGCAGTATTTT.

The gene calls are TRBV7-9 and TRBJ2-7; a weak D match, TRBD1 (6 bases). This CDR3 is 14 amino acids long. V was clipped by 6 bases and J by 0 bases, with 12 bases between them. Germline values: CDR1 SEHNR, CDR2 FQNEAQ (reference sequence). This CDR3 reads CASSLDRNSYEQYF. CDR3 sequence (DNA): TGTGCCAGCAGTCTAGACAGGAACTCCTACGAGCAGTACTTC.

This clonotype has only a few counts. CDR3 residues: CASMRGTTGELFF. CDR3 in DNA: TGTGCCAGCATGAGGGGTACCACCGGGGAGCTGTTTTTT. The V and J genes are TRBV12-3 or TRBV12-4 and TRBJ2-2; D is perhaps TRBD1 or TRBD2 (5 bases each). V gave up 7 bases and J gave up 4 bases, with 10 bases separating them. This CDR3 contains 13 residues.

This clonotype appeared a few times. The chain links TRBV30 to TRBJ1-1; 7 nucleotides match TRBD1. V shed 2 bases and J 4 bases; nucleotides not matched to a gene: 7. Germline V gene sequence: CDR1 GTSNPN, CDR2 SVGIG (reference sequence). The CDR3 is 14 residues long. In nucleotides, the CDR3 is TGTGCCTGGAGTCGGAACAGGGGCAGCACTGAAGCTTTCTTT. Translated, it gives CAWSRNRGSTEAFF.

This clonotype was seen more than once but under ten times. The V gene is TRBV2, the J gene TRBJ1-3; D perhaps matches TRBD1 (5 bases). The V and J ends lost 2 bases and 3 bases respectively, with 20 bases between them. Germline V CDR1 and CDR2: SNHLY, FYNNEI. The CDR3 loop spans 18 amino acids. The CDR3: CASSEHMGPGTLGNTIYF. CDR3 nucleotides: TGTGCCAGCAGTGAACACATGGGGCCAGGGACCCTTGGAAACACCATATATTTT.

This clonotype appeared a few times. The CDR3: CASSLKQGRDIQYF. CDR3 bases: TGTGCCAGCAGCTTGAAGCAGGGTAGAGACATTCAGTACTTC. The V call is TRBV5-5, the J call TRBJ2-4; a possible D gene is TRBD1 (5 bases). V dropped 1 base and J dropped 8 bases, with 13 bases sitting between them. The germline V gene has CDR1 SGHKS and CDR2 YYEKEE (reference sequence). The CDR3 is 14 residues long. Full variable domain (remainder filled in from reference TRBV5-5 and TRBJ2-4): DAGVTQSPTHLIKTRGQQVTLRCSPISGHKSVSWYQQVLGQGPQFIFQYYEKEERGRGNFPDRFSARQFPNYSSELNVNALLLGDSALYLCASSLKQGRDIQYFGAGTRLSVL.

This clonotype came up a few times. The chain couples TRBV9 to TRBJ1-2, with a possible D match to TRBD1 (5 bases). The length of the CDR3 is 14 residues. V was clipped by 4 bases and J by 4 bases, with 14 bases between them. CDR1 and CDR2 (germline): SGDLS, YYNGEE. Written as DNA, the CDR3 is TGTGCCAGCAGCCTTGACTTCAGGGCCTATGGCTACACCTTC. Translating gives CASSLDFRAYGYTF.

CDR3 sequence reads: CATRRAGGDYNEQFF. In nucleotides, the CDR3 is TGTGCCACCCGGCGAGCGGGAGGTGACTACAATGAGCAGTTCTTC. The chain has TRBV19 and TRBJ2-1; 9 nucleotides match TRBD2. Per germline, CDR1 LNHDA and CDR2 SQIVND (reference sequence). There are 15 residues in the CDR3. The trim removed 10 bases at V and 3 bases at J, leaving 10 bases unmatched.

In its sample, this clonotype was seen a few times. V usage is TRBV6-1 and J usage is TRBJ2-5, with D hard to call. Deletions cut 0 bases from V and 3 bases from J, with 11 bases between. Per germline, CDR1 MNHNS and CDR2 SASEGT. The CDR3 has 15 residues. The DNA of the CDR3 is TGTGCCAGCAGTGAAGCTGCGGCCGGCGAAGAGACCCAGTACTTC. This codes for CASSEAAAGEETQYF.

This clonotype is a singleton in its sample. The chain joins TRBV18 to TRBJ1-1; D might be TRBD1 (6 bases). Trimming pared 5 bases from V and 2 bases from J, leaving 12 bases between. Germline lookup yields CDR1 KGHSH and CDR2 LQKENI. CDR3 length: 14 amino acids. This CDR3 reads CASSSTGKNTEAFF. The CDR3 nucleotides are TGTGCCAGCTCATCGACAGGAAAAAACACTGAAGCTTTCTTT.

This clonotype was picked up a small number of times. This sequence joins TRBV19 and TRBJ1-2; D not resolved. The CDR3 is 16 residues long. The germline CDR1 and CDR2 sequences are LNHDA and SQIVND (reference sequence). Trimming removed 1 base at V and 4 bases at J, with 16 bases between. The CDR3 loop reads CASSIAPTSRSYGYTF. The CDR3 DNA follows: TGTGCCAGTAGTATAGCCCCAACATCTCGGTCCTATGGCTACACCTTC.

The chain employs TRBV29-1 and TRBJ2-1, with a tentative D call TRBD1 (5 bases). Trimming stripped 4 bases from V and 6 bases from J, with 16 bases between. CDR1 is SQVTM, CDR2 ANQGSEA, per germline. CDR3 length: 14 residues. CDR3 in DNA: TGCAGCGTTGCCGACAGTCAAACCAGCAATGAGCAGTTCTTC. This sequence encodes CSVADSQTSNEQFF.

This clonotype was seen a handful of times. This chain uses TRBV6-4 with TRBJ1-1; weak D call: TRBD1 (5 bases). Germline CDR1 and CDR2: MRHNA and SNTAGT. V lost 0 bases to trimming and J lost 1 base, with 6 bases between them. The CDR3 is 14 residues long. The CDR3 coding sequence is TGTGCCAGCAGTGACTCGACAGAGAACACTGAAGCTTTCTTT. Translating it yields CASSDSTENTEAFF.

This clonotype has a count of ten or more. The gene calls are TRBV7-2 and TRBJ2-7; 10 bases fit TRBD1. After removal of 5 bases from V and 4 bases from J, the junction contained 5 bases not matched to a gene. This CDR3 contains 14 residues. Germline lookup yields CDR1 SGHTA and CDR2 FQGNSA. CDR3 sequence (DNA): TGTGCCAGCAGCCCACGGACAGGGGGATACGAGCAGTACTTC. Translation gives CASSPRTGGYEQYF.

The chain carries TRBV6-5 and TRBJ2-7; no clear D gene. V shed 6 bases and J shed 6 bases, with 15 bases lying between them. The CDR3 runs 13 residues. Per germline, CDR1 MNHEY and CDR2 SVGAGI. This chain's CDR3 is CASRSPSIAEQYF. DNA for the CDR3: TGTGCCAGCAGGAGTCCCTCTATTGCCGAGCAGTACTTC.

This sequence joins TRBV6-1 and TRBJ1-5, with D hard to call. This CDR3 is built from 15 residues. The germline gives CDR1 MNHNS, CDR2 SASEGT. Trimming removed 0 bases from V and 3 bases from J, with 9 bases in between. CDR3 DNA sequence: TGTGCCAGCAGTGAAGCGGACCGAAACAATCAGCCCCAGCATTTT. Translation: CASSEADRNNQPQHF.

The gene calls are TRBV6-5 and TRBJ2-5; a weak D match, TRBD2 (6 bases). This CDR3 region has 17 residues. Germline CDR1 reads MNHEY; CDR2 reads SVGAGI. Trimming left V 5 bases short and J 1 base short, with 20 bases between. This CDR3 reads CASSIYSGGTGQETQYF. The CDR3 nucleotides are TGTGCCAGCAGTATCTACAGTGGAGGGACGGGCCAAGAGACCCAGTACTTC.

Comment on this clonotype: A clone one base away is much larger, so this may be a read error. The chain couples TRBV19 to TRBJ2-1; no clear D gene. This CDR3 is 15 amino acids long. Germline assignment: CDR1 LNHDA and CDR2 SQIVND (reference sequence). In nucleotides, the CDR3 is TGTGCCAGTAGTTTAGGTGGGCGCAGGTTATCAGAGCAGTTATTC. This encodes CASSLGGRRLSEQLF.

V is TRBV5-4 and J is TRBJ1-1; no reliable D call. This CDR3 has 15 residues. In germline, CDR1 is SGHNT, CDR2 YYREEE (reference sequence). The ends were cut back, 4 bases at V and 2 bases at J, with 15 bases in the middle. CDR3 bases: TGTGCCAGCAGCGGTGACCCCCAGGCCAACACTGAAGCTTTCTTT. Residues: CASSGDPQANTEAFF.

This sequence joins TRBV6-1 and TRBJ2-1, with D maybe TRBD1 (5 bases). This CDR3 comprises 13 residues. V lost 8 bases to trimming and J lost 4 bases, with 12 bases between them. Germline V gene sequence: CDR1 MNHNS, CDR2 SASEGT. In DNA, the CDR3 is TGTGCCAGCGGCGGACACCCATACAATGAGCAGTTCTTC. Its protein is CASGGHPYNEQFF.

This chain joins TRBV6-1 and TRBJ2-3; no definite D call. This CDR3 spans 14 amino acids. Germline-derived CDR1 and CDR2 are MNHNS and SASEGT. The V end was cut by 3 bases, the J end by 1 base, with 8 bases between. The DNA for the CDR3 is TGTGCCAGCAGTGAGTCATGGGGCACAGATACGCAGTATTTT. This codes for CASSESWGTDTQYF.

In nucleotides, the CDR3 is TGTGCCAGCAGTGGGACTAGCGGGAGGAGAGAGCAGTACTTC. Encoded protein: CASSGTSGRREQYF. The rearrangement links TRBV27 to TRBJ2-7; 15 bases map to TRBD2. Germline values: CDR1 MNHEY, CDR2 SMNVEV (reference sequence). The CDR3 sequence is 14 residues long. V lost 5 bases and J lost 7; bases outside the gene matches: 3.

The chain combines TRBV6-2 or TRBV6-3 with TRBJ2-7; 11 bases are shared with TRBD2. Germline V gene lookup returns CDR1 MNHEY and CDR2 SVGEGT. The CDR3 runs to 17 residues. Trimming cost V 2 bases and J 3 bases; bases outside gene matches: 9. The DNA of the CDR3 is TGTGCCAGCAGTTACCCAATTACTAGCGGGAGACGCTACGAGCAGTACTTC. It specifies CASSYPITSGRRYEQYF.

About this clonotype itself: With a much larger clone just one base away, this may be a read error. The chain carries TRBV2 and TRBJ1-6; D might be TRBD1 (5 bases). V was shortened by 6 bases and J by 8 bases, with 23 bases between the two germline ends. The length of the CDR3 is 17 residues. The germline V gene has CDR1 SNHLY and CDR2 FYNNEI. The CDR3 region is CASRGIAGAIGDSPLHF. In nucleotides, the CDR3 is TGTGCCAGCAGAGGTATTGCCGGAGCAATAGGGGATTCACCCCTCCACTTT.

This CDR3 is CASSLGLLGQGHTIYF. DNA of the CDR3: TGTGCCAGCAGTTTAGGGTTATTGGGACAGGGCCACACCATATATTTT. This chain joins TRBV12-3 or TRBV12-4 and TRBJ1-3, with 9 bases fitting TRBD1. The CDR3 sequence is 16 residues long. With V trimmed by 1 base and J by 8 bases, 9 bases remained unmatched.